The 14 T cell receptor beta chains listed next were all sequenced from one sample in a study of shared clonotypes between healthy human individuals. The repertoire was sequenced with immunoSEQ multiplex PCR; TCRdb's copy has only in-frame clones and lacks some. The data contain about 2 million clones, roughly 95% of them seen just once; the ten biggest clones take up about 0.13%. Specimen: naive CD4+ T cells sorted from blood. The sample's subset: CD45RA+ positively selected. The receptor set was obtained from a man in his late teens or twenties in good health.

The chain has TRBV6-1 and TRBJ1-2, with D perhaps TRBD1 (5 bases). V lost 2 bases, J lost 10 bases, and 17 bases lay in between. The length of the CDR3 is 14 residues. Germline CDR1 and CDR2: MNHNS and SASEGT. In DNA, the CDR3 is TGTGCCAGCAGTGAACACAGGCTATCGGGAGCCTACACCTTC. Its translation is CASSEHRLSGAYTF.

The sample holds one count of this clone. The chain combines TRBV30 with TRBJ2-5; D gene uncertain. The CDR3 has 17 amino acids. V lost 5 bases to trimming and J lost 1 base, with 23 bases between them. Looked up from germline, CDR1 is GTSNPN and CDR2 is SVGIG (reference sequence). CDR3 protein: CAWGPRNRQVSQETQYF. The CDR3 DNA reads TGTGCCTGGGGTCCCCGAAACAGACAAGTTTCCCAAGAGACCCAGTACTTC.

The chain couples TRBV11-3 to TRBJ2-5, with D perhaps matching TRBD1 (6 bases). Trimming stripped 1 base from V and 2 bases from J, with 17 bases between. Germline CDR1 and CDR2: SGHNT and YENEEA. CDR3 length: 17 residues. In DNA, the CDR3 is TGTGCCAGCAGCTTAGGGGCGGTTGACAGGCCGCAAGAGACCCAGTACTTC. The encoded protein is CASSLGAVDRPQETQYF.

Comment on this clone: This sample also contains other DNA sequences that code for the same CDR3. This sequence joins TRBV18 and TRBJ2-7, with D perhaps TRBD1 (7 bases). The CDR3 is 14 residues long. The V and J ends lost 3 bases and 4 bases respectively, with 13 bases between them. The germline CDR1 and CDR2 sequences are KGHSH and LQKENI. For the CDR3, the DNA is TGTGCCAGCTCACCCGCGGGACAGCGATACGAGCAGTACTTC. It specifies CASSPAGQRYEQYF.

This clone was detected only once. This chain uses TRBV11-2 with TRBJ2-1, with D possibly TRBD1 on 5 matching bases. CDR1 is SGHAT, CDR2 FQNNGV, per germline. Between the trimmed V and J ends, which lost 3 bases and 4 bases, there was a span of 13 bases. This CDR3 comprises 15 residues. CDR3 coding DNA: TGTGCCAGCAGCTTCCAGGGTATCGGGTACAATGAGCAGTTCTTC. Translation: CASSFQGIGYNEQFF.

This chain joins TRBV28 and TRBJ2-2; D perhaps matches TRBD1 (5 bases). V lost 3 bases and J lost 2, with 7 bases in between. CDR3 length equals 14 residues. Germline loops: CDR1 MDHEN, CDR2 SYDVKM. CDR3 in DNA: TGTGCCAGCAGTTTCCAGGGTAACACCGGGGAGCTGTTTTTT. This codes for CASSFQGNTGELFF.

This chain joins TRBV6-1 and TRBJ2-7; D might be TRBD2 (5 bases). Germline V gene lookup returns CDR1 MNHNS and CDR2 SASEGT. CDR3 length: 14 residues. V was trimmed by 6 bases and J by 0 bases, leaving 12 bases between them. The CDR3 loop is CASREGPSSYEQYF. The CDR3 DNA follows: TGTGCCAGCAGAGAGGGCCCGAGCTCCTACGAGCAGTACTTC.

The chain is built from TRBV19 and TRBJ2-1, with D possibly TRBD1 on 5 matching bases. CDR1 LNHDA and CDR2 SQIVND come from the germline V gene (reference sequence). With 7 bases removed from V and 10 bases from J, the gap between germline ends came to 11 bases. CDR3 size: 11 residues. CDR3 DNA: TGTGCCAGTACTCTAGGACAAGAGCAGTTCTTC. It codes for CASTLGQEQFF.

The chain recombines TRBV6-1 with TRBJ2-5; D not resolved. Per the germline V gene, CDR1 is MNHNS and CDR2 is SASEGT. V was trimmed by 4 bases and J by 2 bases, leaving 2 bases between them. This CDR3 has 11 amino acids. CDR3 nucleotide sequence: TGTGCCAGCAGTGCACAAGAGACCCAGTACTTC. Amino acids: CASSAQETQYF.

The CDR3 DNA reads as TGTGCCAGCAGTTTACCTTCCCCCGGACTAGTGCGGGACAATGAGCAGTTCTTC. It is translated as CASSLPSPGLVRDNEQFF. This sequence joins TRBV28 and TRBJ2-1; the match to TRBD2 covers 7 bases. CDR1 is MDHEN, CDR2 SYDVKM, per germline. V shed 2 bases, J shed 5 bases, and the junction held 15 bases outside the gene matches. The CDR3 sequence is 18 residues long.

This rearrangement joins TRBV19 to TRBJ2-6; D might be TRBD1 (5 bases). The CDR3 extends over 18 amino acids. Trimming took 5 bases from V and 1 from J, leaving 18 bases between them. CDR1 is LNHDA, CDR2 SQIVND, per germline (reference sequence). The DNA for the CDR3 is TGTGCCAGTAGTTCCGACAGATATGCCCCTTCTGGGGCCAACGTCCTGACTTTC. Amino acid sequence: CASSSDRYAPSGANVLTF.

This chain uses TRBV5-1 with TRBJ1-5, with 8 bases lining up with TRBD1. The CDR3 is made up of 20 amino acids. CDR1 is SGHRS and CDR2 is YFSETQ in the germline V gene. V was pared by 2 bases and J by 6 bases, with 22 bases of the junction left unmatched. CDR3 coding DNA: TGCGCCAGCAGCTTCGGTTATGTAGTGCAGGGGGCGAAGGGGGCTCAGCCCCAGCATTTT. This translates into CASSFGYVVQGAKGAQPQHF. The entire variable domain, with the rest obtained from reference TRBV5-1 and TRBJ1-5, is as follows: KAGVTQTPRYLIKTRGQQVTLSCSPISGHRSVSWYQQTPGQGLQFLFEYFSETQRNKGNFPGRFSGRQFSNSRSEMNVSTLELGDSALYLCASSFGYVVQGAKGAQPQHFGDGTRLSIL.

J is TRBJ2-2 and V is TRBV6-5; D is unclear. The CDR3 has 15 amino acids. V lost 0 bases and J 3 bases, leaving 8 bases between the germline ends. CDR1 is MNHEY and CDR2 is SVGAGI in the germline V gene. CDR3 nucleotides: TGTGCCAGCAGTTACTCTGACCCCTACACCGGGGAGCTGTTTTTT. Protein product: CASSYSDPYTGELFF.

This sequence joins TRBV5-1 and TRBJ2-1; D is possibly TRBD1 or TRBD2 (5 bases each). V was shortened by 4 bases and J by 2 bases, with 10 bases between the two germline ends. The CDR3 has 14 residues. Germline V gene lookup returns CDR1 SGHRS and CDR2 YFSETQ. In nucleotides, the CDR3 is TGCGCCAGCAGCGTCGGGACGACCTACAATGAGCAGTTCTTC. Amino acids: CASSVGTTYNEQFF. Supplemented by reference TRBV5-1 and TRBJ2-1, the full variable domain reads KAGVTQTPRYLIKTRGQQVTLSCSPISGHRSVSWYQQTPGQGLQFLFEYFSETQRNKGNFPGRFSGRQFSNSRSEMNVSTLELGDSALYLCASSVGTTYNEQFFGPGTRLTVL.